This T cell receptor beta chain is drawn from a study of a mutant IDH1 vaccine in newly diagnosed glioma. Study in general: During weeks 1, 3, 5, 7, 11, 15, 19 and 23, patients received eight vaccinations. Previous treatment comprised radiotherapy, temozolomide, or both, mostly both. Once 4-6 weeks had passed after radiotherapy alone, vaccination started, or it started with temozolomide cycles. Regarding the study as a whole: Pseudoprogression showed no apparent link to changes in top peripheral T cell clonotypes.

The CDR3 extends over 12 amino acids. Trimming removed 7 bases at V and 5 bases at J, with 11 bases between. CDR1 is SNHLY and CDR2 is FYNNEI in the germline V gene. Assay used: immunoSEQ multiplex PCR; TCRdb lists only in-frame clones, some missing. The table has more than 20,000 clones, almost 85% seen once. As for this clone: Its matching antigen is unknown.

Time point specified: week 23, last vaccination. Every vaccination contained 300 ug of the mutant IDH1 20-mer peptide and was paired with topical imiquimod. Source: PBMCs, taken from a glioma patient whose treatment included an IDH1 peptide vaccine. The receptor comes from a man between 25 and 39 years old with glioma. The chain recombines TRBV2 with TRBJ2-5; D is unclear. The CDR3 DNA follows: TGTGCCAGCACCCTAAACCGGGAGACCCAGTACTTC. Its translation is CASTLNRETQYF.